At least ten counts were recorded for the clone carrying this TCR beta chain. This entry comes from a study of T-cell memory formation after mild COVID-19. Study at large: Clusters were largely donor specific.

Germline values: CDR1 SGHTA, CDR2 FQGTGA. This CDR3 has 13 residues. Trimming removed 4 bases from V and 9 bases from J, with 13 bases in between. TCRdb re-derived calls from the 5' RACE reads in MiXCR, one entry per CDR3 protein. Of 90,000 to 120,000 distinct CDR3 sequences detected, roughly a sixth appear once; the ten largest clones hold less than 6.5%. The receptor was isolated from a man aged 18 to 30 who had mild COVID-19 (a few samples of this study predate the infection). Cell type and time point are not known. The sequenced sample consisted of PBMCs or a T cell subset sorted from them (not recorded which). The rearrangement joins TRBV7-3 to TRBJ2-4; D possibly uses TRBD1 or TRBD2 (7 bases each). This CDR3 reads CASSSDREGIQYF. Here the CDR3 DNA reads TGTGCCAGCAGCTCCGACAGGGAGGGCATTCAGTACTTC.